This T cell receptor beta chain was profiled in a study of early T cells in non-severe SARS-CoV-2 infection. This clonotype was found many times. No antigen is known for it. The CDR3 is made up of 14 amino acids. Germline V gives CDR1 LGHNT, CDR2 FRNRAP. The ends were cut back, 0 bases at V and 1 base at J, with 6 bases in the middle. Study-wide points: Private and CD4 specificities were missed by VDJdb matching, which favored anti-spike CD8 responses.

Tagging with unique molecular identifiers was applied to individual cDNA molecules. TCRdb ran MiXCR on the 5' RACE reads and lists one entry per CDR3 protein. Found here are about 130,000 distinct CDR3 sequences, 15% of them singletons; the top ten hold 21%. The chain links TRBV12-5 to TRBJ1-1; D is unclear. The clonotype comes from an adult who was a healthcare worker with PCR-confirmed SARS-CoV-2 infection or an uninfected control (not recorded which). Material for sequencing was whole blood. CDR3 DNA: TGTGCTAGTGGTTTGGTGGACCGGAACACTGAAGCTTTCTTT. It translates to CASGLVDRNTEAFF. Using reference TRBV12-5 and TRBJ1-1 for the parts outside the CDR3, the full variable domain is DARVTQTPRHKVTEMGQEVTMRCQPILGHNTVFWYRQTMMQGLELLAYFRNRAPLDDSGMPKDRFSAEMPDATLATLKIQPSEPRDSAVYFCASGLVDRNTEAFFGQGTRLTVV.